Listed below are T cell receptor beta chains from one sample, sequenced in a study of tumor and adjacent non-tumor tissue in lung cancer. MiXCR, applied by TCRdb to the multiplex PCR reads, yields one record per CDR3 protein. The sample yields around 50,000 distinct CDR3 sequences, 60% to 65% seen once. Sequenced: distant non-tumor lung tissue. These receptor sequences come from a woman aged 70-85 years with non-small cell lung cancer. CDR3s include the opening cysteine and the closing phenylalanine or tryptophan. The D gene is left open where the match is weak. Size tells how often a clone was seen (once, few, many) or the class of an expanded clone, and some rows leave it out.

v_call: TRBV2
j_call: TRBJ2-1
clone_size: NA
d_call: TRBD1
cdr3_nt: TGTGCCAGTAGTAACGGACAGGCGAATGAGCAGTTCTTC
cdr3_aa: CASSNGQANEQFF

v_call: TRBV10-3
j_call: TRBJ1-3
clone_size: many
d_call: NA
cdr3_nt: TGTGCCATCAGTGGGGAAGTCTCTGGAAACACCATATATTTT
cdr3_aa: CAISGEVSGNTIYF

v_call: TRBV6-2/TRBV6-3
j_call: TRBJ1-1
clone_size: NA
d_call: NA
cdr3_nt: TGCGCCAGCAGTTACCCGGACTGGAGAAATACGGACACTGAAGCTTTCTTT
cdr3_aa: CASSYPDWRNTDTEAFF

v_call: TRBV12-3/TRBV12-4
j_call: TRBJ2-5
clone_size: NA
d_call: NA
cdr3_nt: TGTGCCAGCAGTTTACAGGGACTCCCACAAGAGACTCAGTACTTC
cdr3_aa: CASSLQGLPQETQYF

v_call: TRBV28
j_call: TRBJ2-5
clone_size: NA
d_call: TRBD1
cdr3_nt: TGTGCCAGCAGCCCCCTGCAGGGGGCGGTTTCAGAGACCCAGTACTTC
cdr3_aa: CASSPLQGAVSETQYF

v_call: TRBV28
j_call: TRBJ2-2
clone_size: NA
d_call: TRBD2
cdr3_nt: TGTGCCAGCACTCGCGGGAGCATAGCGGACACCGGGAAGCTGTTTTTT
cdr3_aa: CASTRGSIADTGKLFF

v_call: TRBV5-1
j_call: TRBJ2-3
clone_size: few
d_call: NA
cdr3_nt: TGCGCCAGCAGCTTGGGACTAGTTCTGACAGATACGCAGTATTTT
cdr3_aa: CASSLGLVLTDTQYF

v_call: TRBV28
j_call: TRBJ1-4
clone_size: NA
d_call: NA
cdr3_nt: TGTGCCAGCTTTCATCTGGGAGACCCGAAAGAAAAACTGTTTTTT
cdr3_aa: CASFHLGDPKEKLFF

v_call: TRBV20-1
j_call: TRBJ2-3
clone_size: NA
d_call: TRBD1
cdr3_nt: TGCAGTGATGCCTGGGACAGGGAGGGAGATACGCAGTATTTT
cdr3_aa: CSDAWDREGDTQYF

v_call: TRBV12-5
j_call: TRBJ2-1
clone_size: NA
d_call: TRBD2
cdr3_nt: TGTGCTAGTGCCCCGCAGCCCGCGGGAGTCGGCAATGATCAGTCCTTC
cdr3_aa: CASAPQPAGVGNDQSF

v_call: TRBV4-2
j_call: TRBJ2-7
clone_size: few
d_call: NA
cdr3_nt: TGTGCCAGCAGCCAAAAGCGTGCCCCAACGTTATACGAGCACTACTTC
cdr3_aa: CASSQKRAPTLYEHYF

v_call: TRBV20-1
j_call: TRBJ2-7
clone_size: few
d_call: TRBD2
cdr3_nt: TGCAGTGCTCCAGGGACTAGCGCTACCTACGAGCAGTACTTC
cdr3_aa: CSAPGTSATYEQYF

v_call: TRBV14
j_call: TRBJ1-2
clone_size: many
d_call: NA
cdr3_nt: TGTGCCAGCAGCCAAGACAGCCGCCGGGGGCCATGGGACTATGGCTACACCTTC
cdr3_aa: CASSQDSRRGPWDYGYTF

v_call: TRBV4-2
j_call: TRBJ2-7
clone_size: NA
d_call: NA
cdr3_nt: TGTGCCAGCAGCCAAGATCTGGTTACTAAAGCGGGCTCACAACTTGAGCAGTACTTC
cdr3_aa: CASSQDLVTKAGSQLEQYF

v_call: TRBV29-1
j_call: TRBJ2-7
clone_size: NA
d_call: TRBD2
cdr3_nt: TGCAGGGAACTAGCGGGAGGATCCTACGAACAGTACTTC
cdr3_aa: CRELAGGSYEQYF

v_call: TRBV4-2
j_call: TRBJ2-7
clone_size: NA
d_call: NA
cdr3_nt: TGTGCTAGCAGCCAAGTTTTCACCAGATTAATAGCGAGATTACCGAGCTCCTACGAACAGTACTTC
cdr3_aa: CASSQVFTRLIARLPSSYEQYF

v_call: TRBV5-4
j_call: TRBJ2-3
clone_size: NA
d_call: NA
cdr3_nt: TGTACCATCAGTGCAGGGGGGCGGAGCACGGATACGCAGTATTTC
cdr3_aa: CTISAGGRSTDTQYF

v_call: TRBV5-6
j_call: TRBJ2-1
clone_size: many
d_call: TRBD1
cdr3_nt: TGTGCCAGCAGCGCTCGCCGGGACAGGGGGTACCATGAGCAGTTCTTC
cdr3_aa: CASSARRDRGYHEQFF

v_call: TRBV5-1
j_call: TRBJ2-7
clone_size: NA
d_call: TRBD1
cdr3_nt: TGCGCCAGTAGCTTGGAGGGACAGGCGAGCTCCTACGAGCACTACTTC
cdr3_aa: CASSLEGQASSYEHYF

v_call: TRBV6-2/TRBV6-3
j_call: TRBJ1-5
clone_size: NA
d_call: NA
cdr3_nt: TGTGCCAGCAGTTACTCGGACTCTCGACAGGTTAAGGTGTCCCGTCAGCCCCAGCATTTT
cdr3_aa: CASSYSDSRQVKVSRQPQHF

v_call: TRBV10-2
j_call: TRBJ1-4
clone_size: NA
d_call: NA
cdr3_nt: TGCGCCAGCAGACTAGCCCGGACAAATGAAAAACTGTCTTTT
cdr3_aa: CASRLARTNEKLSF

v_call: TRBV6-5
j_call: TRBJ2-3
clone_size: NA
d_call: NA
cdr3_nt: TGTGCCATCAGTTACACGACCAGCGCAGCTACTAGCACAGATACGCAGTATTTT
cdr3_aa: CAISYTTSAATSTDTQYF

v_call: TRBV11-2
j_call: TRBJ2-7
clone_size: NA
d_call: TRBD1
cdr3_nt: TGTGCCAGCAGCCTGCGGACAGGGGCCGAGGAGTACTTC
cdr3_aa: CASSLRTGAEEYF

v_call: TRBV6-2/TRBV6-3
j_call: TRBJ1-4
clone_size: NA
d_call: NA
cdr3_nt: TGTGCCAACAGTCGCTCAACAGGTGGAGGTGAAAAACTGTTTTTT
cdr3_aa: CANSRSTGGGEKLFF

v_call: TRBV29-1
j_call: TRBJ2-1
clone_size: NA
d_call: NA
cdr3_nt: TGCAACGTCGAGCCCGGTTTTACCTACAATGAGCACATCTTC
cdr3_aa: CNVEPGFTYNEHIF

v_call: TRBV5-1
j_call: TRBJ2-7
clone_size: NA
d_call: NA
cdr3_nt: TGCGCCAGCAGCTTGGATGGAGGGGGGCTTCGGCAGTACTTC
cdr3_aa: CASSLDGGGLRQYF

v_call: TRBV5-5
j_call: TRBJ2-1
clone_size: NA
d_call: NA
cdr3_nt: TGTCCCAGCATCTTCCCGTACTTCAGGGGTGGGTCGAATGATGAGCAGTTCTTC
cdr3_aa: CPSIFPYFRGGSNDEQFF

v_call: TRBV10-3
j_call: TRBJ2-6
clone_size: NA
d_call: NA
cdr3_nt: TGTGCCAACAGTGGAGTCGATAAGGGCCCCGGGGCCAACGTCCTGACTTTC
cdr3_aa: CANSGVDKGPGANVLTF

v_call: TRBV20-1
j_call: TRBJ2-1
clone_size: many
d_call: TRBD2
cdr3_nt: TGCAGTGCCGTCCTGGGACTAGCGGGCAGCTCCTACAATGAGCAGTTCTTC
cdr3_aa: CSAVLGLAGSSYNEQFF

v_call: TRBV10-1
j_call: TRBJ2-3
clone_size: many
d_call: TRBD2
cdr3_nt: TGCGCCAGCAGTGATCGGACTAGCGGTCACACAGATACGCAGTATTTT
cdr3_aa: CASSDRTSGHTDTQYF